The table lists the clone carrying this TCR beta chain with a few counts. The antigen is unknown. After 5'RACE with constant-segment primers, TCR alpha and TCR beta cDNA libraries carrying sample barcodes and UMIs were obtained. In TCRdb, the 5' RACE reads were re-called with MiXCR into one record per CDR3 protein. The sample carries some 200,000 distinct CDR3 sequences, around 9.1% recorded once. This CDR3 is 15 amino acids long. CDR1 is MNHEY and CDR2 is SVGEGT in the germline V gene. Trimming shortened V by 2 bases and J by 7 bases, and 15 bases separated the two germline ends. This sample was included in a study of T-cell memory formation after mild COVID-19. Broader study findings: Pre-infection memory held some responding clones, suggesting pre-existing cross-reactive T cells responded. The main location of contracting CD4+ clones was CM and EM, and that of contracting CD8+ clones was EMRA.

This TCR was sampled from a man aged 18 to 30 who had mild COVID-19 (a few samples of this study predate the infection). Cell type and time point are not known. The V call is TRBV6-2 or TRBV6-3, the J call TRBJ2-1, with D perhaps matching TRBD1 (6 bases). Sequencing was done on a sample of PBMCs or a T cell subset sorted from them (not recorded which). The DNA of the CDR3 is TGTGCCAGCAGTTACGGTGGGGGCCATGGGAATGAGCAGTTCTTC. Its translation is CASSYGGGHGNEQFF.